These 2 T cell receptor beta chains came from one sample sequenced in a study of T cells in women clearing cervical HPV infection (dated by TCRdb to 2016 to 2019). Library construction relied on the immunoSEQ multiplex PCR assay. The source is immuneACCESS, and TCRdb retained only in-frame sequences with V and J called. Part of the clones is not carried over; for the studies checked, unresolved V genes explain less than half of this, and the remainder is unexplained. This sample's table lists 40,000 to 55,000 clones. Approximately 1% of the sample comes from the top ten. The sequenced sample consisted of blood buffy coat. Receptors were obtained from a woman between 18 and 70 years old with a cervical HPV16 infection that either progressed to CIN3+ or cleared (not recorded which).

To note about this clone: Coverage ceases 3 residues before the CDR3 finishes, and the germline J gene fills in the end. V and J are TRBV12-3 or TRBV12-4 and TRBJ1-2; D possibly corresponds to TRBD1 (5 bases). The V end lost 7 bases, the J end lost 7 bases, and 13 bases lay between the germline ends. The CDR3 is made up of 12 amino acids. The DNA read from the CDR3 is TGTGCCAGCAACCTGGGGGGGGTTGGC. Its translation is CASNLGGVG. In full, the CDR3 is CASNLGGVGYTF.

With respect to this clone: The observed sequence ends 3 residues before the CDR3 terminus, with the missing tail filled in from the germline J gene. The chain uses TRBV6-1 and TRBJ1-2, with 9 bases that match TRBD1. This CDR3 has 16 residues. Trimming took 2 bases from V and 1 from J; bases not matched to a gene: 5. Germline-derived CDR1 and CDR2 are MNHNS and SASEGT. The sequenced part of the CDR3 DNA is TGTGCCAGCAGTGAACCCCAGGGACAGGGTAACTATGGC. This sequence encodes CASSEPQGQGNYG. The whole CDR3 is CASSEPQGQGNYGYTF.